The present T cell receptor beta chain was sequenced within a study of T-cell memory formation after mild COVID-19. Study-level findings and limits: Clones that contracted clustered mainly in CM and EM if CD4+ and in EMRA if CD8+. Contracting clones, day 15 to 85, had balanced CD4/CD8, and later expanders favored CD4+.

This clonotype was detected only a few times. Its cognate antigen is unknown. Germline CDR1 is LNHDA and CDR2 is SQIVND (reference sequence). CDR3 length equals 11 residues. V dropped 3 bases and J dropped 3 bases, with 2 bases sitting between them. Using its own MiXCR run on the 5' RACE reads, TCRdb lists one record per CDR3 protein. Of roughly 510,000 distinct CDR3 sequences listed, around 16% are singletons. The gene calls are TRBV19 and TRBJ1-1, with unresolved D. The sequenced sample consisted of PBMCs or a T cell subset sorted from them (not recorded which). The receptor comes from an adult woman who had mild COVID-19 (a few samples of this study predate the infection). Cell type and time point are not known. Here the CDR3 reads CASSIYTEAFF. The DNA for the CDR3 is TGTGCCAGTAGTATTTACACTGAAGCTTTCTTT.